The entry below gives a single T cell receptor (beta chain) sequence along with its context. The antigen remains undetermined. Germline CDR1 MNHNY, CDR2 SVGAGI (reference sequence). This CDR3 has 14 residues. V lost 2 bases and J lost 4, with 11 bases in between. cDNA libraries of TCR beta carried unique molecular identifiers. One entry per CDR3 protein results from TCRdb running MiXCR on the PCR reads. The sample lists roughly 730,000 distinct CDR3 sequences, roughly 30% occurring once. This sample was taken from a study of post-analysis software for immune sequencing data. Findings and caveats of the study: Diversity measured as normalized Chao1 was significantly lower in multiple sclerosis patients than in controls. Strong co-clustering by F measure was evident for samples that had been prepared in the same batch. Patients used about five TRBV segments, including TRBV5-6, TRBV5-1 and TRBV20-1, more often than controls.

This sequence originates from a girl aged 5-17 years with multiple sclerosis. This chain uses TRBV6-6 with TRBJ1-2; D is unresolved. Sequenced: blood. CDR3 sequence (DNA): TGTGCCAGCAGTTACGTAGCCAGCTCCTATGGCTACACCTTC. Translated, it gives CASSYVASSYGYTF.